This record covers a single TCR beta chain. At one boundary the junction diverges from the germline segment, which might be a read error. This CDR3 spans 16 amino acids. Total RNA amounting to 450 to 500 ng was the source from which TCR beta cDNA was made with a constant-region primer. TCR beta libraries came from three nested multiplex PCR rounds using slightly modified ARM-PCR. Researchers ran the first two PCR rounds for roughly 11 cycles each with TRBV1-TRBV30 forward primers and a C-beta reverse primer. One entry per CDR3 protein results from TCRdb running MiXCR on the multiplex PCR reads. This sample yields 95,000 to 150,000 distinct CDR3 sequences, of which 55% to 65% are seen a single time; roughly a tenth belongs to the top ten. The sample comes from a study of tumor-infiltrating lymphocytes in primary liver carcinoma. Between about 18 and 33 mg of unsorted bulk tissue served as the source from which RNA and DNA were co-extracted. Treatment of the patients' primary liver carcinoma consisted of surgical resection. Each tumor had five separate regions sampled.

The rearrangement joins TRBV12-3 or TRBV12-4 to TRBJ2-1; TRBD1 aligns across 9 bases. This receptor was identified in a woman between 55 and 75 years old with primary liver carcinoma and hepatitis B virus infection. The material sequenced was liver tumor tissue from sampling region 1. Subset reported: tumor region T1, superior pole. CDR3 sequence reads: CVSSFTGGASYNEQFF. CDR3 bases: TGTGTCAGCAGCTTCACAGGGGGCGCCTCCTACAATGAGCAGTTCTTC.